Each of the 19 T cell receptor beta chains below was sequenced from the same sample in a study of blood T cell repertoires in COVID-19. TCRdb keeps only in-frame clones here, not all; method: immunoSEQ multiplex PCR. Of 350,000 to 450,000 clones in the sample, around 84% were seen once. Sequenced sample: peripheral blood. These receptors were collected from a woman aged 18-30 years with acute or convalescent COVID-19.

There are a few counts of this clone. V gene TRBV28 combines with J gene TRBJ1-5, with 12 nucleotides matching TRBD1. The V and J ends lost 3 bases and 0 bases, in that order; junction bases with no gene match: 6. This CDR3 contains 18 residues. The germline V gene encodes CDR1 MDHEN and CDR2 SYDVKM. CDR3 protein: CASSFWGTGGVSNQPQHF. CDR3 nucleotides: TGTGCCAGCAGTTTTTGGGGGACAGGGGGCGTTAGCAATCAGCCCCAGCATTTT. The variable domain in full, with the rest retrieved from reference TRBV28 and TRBJ1-5, is DVKVTQSSRYLVKRTGEKVFLECVQDMDHENMFWYRQDPGLGLRLIYFSYDVKMKEKGDIPEGYSVSREKKERFSLILESASTNQTSMYLCASSFWGTGGVSNQPQHFGDGTRLSIL.

The V call is TRBV11-1, the J call TRBJ2-7, with a weak D call TRBD1 (6 bases). V lost 0 bases and J lost 0, with 15 bases in between. This CDR3 spans 17 amino acids. The V gene's germline CDR1 is SGHAT and CDR2 FQDESV (reference sequence). The CDR3 reads CASSLARTRDNSYEQYF. The CDR3 DNA follows: TGTGCCAGCAGCTTAGCTCGAACCAGGGACAACTCCTACGAGCAGTACTTC.

This sequence joins TRBV28 and TRBJ2-2; 9 bases line up with TRBD1. From germline, CDR1 is MDHEN and CDR2 SYDVKM. This CDR3 contains 16 residues. The junction had 14 bases not matched to a gene; V was cut back by 10 bases and J by 5 bases. CDR3 nucleotides: TGTGCCACCAGGTCGGGACAGGGAATCTCGACCGGGGAGCTGTTTTTT. Protein product: CATRSGQGISTGELFF.

This chain links TRBV4-1 with TRBJ2-1, with unresolved D. Germline V CDR1 and CDR2: MGHRA, YSYEKL. The CDR3 sequence is 14 residues long. V lost 0 bases to trimming and J lost 4 bases, with 7 bases between them. CDR3: CASSQEATYNEQFF. CDR3 in DNA: TGCGCCAGCAGCCAAGAAGCGACTTACAATGAGCAGTTCTTC.

The J gene is TRBJ2-7, the V gene TRBV24-1, with D unclear. V dropped 0 bases and J dropped 4 bases, with 6 bases sitting between them. The CDR3 extends over 13 amino acids. Germline assignment: CDR1 KGHDR and CDR2 SFDVKD. As DNA, the CDR3 is TGTGCCACCAGTGATTTGCTAGGATACGAGCAGTACTTC. As protein: CATSDLLGYEQYF.

This chain links TRBV12-3 or TRBV12-4 with TRBJ1-2; D call uncertain. Trimming removed 5 bases at V and 4 bases at J, with 8 bases between. CDR3 length: 12 residues. CDR3 in amino acids: CASSAGFYGYTF. The CDR3 DNA sequence: TGTGCCAGCAGTGCGGGCTTCTATGGCTACACCTTC.

The chain employs TRBV7-3 and TRBJ2-2; D possibly corresponds to TRBD1 (5 bases). The length of the CDR3 is 19 residues. Germline V gene data show CDR1 as SGHTA and CDR2 as FQGTGA. Between the trimmed V and J ends, which lost 5 bases and 0 bases, there was a span of 22 bases. CDR3 in amino acids: CASSERQQPRPTNTGELFF. Here the CDR3 DNA reads TGTGCCAGCAGCGAAAGACAGCAACCACGGCCCACGAACACCGGGGAGCTGTTTTTT. Using reference TRBV7-3 and TRBJ2-2 for the parts outside the CDR3, the full variable domain is GAGVSQTPSNKVTEKGKYVELRCDPISGHTALYWYRQSLGQGPEFLIYFQGTGAADDSGLPNDRFFAVRPEGSVSTLKIQRTERGDSAVYLCASSERQQPRPTNTGELFFGEGSRLTVL.

This chain links TRBV11-2 with TRBJ1-1; a possible D gene is TRBD1 (5 bases). This CDR3 region has 13 residues. V lost 5 bases to trimming and J lost 3 bases, with 10 bases between them. Germline CDR1 SGHAT, CDR2 FQNNGV. As DNA, the CDR3 is TGTGCCAGCAGCCCAGGGTGGGACACTGAAGCTTTCTTT. Its translation: CASSPGWDTEAFF.

This chain uses TRBV11-2 with TRBJ1-6, with TRBD1 as a possible D gene (6 bases). Germline CDR1 and CDR2: SGHAT and FQNNGV. This CDR3 has 16 amino acids. V lost 6 bases and J 3 bases, leaving 15 bases between the germline ends. The CDR3 here is CASSTRQAGYNSPLHF. In DNA, the CDR3 is TGTGCCAGCAGTACCCGACAGGCAGGCTATAATTCACCCCTCCACTTT.

This clone was found once. The chain carries TRBV6-6 and TRBJ2-7, with D tentatively TRBD2 (6 bases). The germline V gene has CDR1 MNHNY and CDR2 SVGAGI (reference sequence). This CDR3 contains 14 residues. V gave up 6 bases and J gave up 3 bases, with 15 bases separating them. Here the CDR3 DNA reads TGTGCCAGCAGCTCCCCCTGGGGGGACTACGAGCAGTACTTC. This codes for CASSSPWGDYEQYF.

The chain is built from TRBV29-1 and TRBJ2-5; 7 bases are a match to TRBD2. Trimming removed 4 bases from V and 6 bases from J; junction bases left unmatched: 20. The CDR3 is 17 amino acids. Germline lookup yields CDR1 SQVTM and CDR2 ANQGSEA. The CDR3 coding sequence is TGCAGCGTTGTTGCCGGAGGGACTAACGACGTCAGGCAGACCCAGTACTTC. The encoded protein is CSVVAGGTNDVRQTQYF.

The chain recombines TRBV25-1 with TRBJ2-1, with 8 bases aligning to TRBD2. Germline loops: CDR1 MGHDK, CDR2 SYGVNS. V lost 2 bases to trimming and J lost 4 bases; unmatched junction nucleotides: 4. The CDR3 runs 15 residues. The CDR3 spells CASSEGGRHYNEQFF. As DNA, the CDR3 is TGTGCCAGCAGTGAAGGCGGGAGGCATTACAATGAGCAGTTCTTC. The whole variable domain, filled in from reference TRBV25-1 and TRBJ2-1, reads EADIYQTPRYLVIGTGKKITLECSQTMGHDKMYWYQQDPGMELHLIHYSYGVNSTEKGDLSSESTVSRIRTEHFPLTLESARPSHTSQYLCASSEGGRHYNEQFFGPGTRLTVL.

The chain combines TRBV29-1 with TRBJ2-5; no firm D call. Germline-derived CDR1 and CDR2 are SQVTM and ANQGSEA. The CDR3 spans 11 residues. V lost 4 bases and J lost 3, with 6 bases in between. This chain's CDR3 is CSVGLKETQYF. CDR3 DNA: TGCAGCGTTGGACTTAAAGAGACCCAGTACTTC.

The chain joins TRBV7-9 to TRBJ1-5; D may be TRBD1 (6 bases). Germline V gene sequence: CDR1 SEHNR, CDR2 FQNEAQ (reference sequence). The CDR3 is made up of 14 amino acids. The V end lost 5 bases, the J end lost 9 bases, and 17 bases lay between the germline ends. The CDR3 reads CASSPGTPPRPQHF. The CDR3 DNA follows: TGTGCCAGCAGCCCTGGGACACCCCCCCGGCCCCAGCATTTT.

The genes are TRBV5-4 and TRBJ2-3; weak D call: TRBD1 (6 bases). V was trimmed by 4 bases and J by 6 bases, leaving 15 bases between them. Germline-derived CDR1 and CDR2 are SGHNT and YYREEE (reference sequence). This CDR3 comprises 14 residues. The CDR3 DNA sequence: TGTGCCAGCAGCAATGGACAGTTATCCGATACGCAGTATTTT. It encodes CASSNGQLSDTQYF.

The chain carries TRBV7-9 and TRBJ1-2, with a tentative D call TRBD1 (5 bases). The CDR3 has 11 amino acids. V lost 11 bases, J lost 3 bases, and 10 bases lay in between. CDR1 is SEHNR, CDR2 FQNEAQ, per germline (reference sequence). The CDR3 region is CAGGVYYGYTF. The CDR3 nucleotides read TGTGCCGGGGGGGTGTACTATGGCTACACCTTC.

The rearrangement joins TRBV24-1 to TRBJ1-1, with D unclear. The germline V gene has CDR1 KGHDR and CDR2 SFDVKD. This CDR3 region has 11 residues. The germline V and J ends were trimmed by 9 bases and 11 bases, with 15 bases remaining between them. In DNA form, the CDR3 reads TGTGCCACCCCTAGCGGCAGCCGGGCTTTCTTT. Its translation: CATPSGSRAFF.

The chain carries TRBV9 and TRBJ1-2, with D possibly TRBD1 on 6 matching bases. V lost 0 bases to trimming and J lost 7 bases, with 13 bases between them. Looked up from germline, CDR1 is SGDLS and CDR2 is YYNGEE. The CDR3 covers 14 residues. CDR3 region: CASSVAPGDRGYTF. The CDR3, as DNA: TGTGCCAGCAGCGTAGCTCCAGGGGACCGTGGCTACACCTTC.

The V call is TRBV6-5, the J call TRBJ2-7, with a possible D match to TRBD2 (6 bases). Germline lookup yields CDR1 MNHEY and CDR2 SVGAGI. The CDR3 runs to 13 residues. Between the trimmed V and J ends, which lost 0 bases and 7 bases, there was a span of 10 bases. CDR3 nucleotides: TGTGCCAGCAGTTACTCTTTCCGGGGGGAGCAGTACTTC. Its translation is CASSYSFRGEQYF.